This T cell receptor (beta chain) comes out of a study of CD8 T cells in ankylosing spondylitis. The sample holds a few counts of this clonotype. Its antigen is unknown. Regarding the study as a whole: Earlier work had already found some motif variants in reactive arthritis synovial fluid and blood. Researchers reportedly found disease-linked clones significantly enriched in matched ankylosing spondylitis synovial fluid. Seemingly distinctive of ankylosing spondylitis blood was a TCR beta motif formed by eight highly homologous variants. Disease-linked clones were found to be CD8+ and relatively rare in peripheral blood.

Quantitative 5'-RACE with molecular barcodes generated TCR beta libraries. Each CDR3 protein is one row after TCRdb ran MiXCR on the 5' RACE reads. The sample includes some 840,000 distinct CDR3 sequences, 10% to 15% of them seen just once. The V end was cut by 7 bases, the J end by 0 bases, with 12 bases between. The CDR3 has 14 residues. CDR1 and CDR2 (germline): ENHRY, SYGVKD. Sequencing was carried out using blood, either unsorted or a sorted T cell fraction (not recorded which). The chain is built from TRBV10-3 and TRBJ2-5; D remains unclear. The TCR was taken from a male donor with ankylosing spondylitis. The CDR3 is CAINTGGYQETQYF. The CDR3 region has the DNA TGTGCCATCAACACCGGCGGCTACCAAGAGACCCAGTACTTC.